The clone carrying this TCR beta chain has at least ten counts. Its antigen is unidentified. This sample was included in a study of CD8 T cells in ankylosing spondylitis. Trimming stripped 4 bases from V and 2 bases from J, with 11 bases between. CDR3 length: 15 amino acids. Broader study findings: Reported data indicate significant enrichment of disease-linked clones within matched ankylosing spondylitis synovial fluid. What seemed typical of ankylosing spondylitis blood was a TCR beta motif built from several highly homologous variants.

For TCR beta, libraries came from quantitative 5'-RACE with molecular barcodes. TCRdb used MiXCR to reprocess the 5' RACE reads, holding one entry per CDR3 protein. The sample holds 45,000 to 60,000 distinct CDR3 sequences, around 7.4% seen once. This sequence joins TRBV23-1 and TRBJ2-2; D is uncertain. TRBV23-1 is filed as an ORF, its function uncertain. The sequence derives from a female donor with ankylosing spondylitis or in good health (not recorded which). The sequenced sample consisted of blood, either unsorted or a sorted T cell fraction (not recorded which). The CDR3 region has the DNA TGCGCCAGCAGTCCTTTGTGGGTAAACACCGGGGAGCTGTTTTTT. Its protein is CASSPLWVNTGELFF.